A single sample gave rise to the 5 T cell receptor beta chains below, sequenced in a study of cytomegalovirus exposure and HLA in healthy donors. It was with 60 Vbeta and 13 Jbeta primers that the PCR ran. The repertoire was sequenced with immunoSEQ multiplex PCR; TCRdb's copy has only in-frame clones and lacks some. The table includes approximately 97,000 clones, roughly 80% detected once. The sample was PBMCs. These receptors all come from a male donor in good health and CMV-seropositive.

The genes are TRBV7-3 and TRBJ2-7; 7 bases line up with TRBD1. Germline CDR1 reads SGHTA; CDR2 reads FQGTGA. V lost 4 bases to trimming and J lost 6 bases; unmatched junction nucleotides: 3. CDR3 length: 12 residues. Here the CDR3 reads CASSSRTGEQYF. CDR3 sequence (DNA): TGTGCCAGCAGCTCACGGACAGGCGAGCAGTACTTC.

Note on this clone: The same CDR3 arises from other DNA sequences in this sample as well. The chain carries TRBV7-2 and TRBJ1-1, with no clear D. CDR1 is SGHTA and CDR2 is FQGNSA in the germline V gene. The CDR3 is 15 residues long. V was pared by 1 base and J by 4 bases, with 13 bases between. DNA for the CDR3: TGTGCCAGCAGCTTAGTCGCCGGCCGCGGCACTGAAGCTTTCTTT. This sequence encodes CASSLVAGRGTEAFF. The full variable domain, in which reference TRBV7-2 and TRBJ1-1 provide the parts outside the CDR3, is GAGVSQSPSNKVTEKGKDVELRCDPISGHTALYWYRQSLGQGLEFLIYFQGNSAPDKSGLPSDRFSAERTGGSVSTLTIQRTQQEDSAVYLCASSLVAGRGTEAFFGQGTRLTVV.

The CDR3 nucleotides read TGTGCCAGCAGTTACCTAGAAACCCAGTACTTC. It yields the protein CASSYLETQYF. The J gene is TRBJ2-5, the V gene TRBV6-6; D uncertain. CDR3 length: 11 residues. Germline V gene lookup returns CDR1 MNHNY and CDR2 SVGAGI (reference sequence). Trimming removed 2 bases at V and 8 bases at J, with 6 bases between.

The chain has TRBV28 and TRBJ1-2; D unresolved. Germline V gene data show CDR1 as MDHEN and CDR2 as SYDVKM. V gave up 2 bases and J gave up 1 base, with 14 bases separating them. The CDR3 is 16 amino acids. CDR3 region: CASSLPLSTVNYGYTF. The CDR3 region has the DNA TGTGCCAGCAGTTTACCCCTCTCGACTGTTAACTATGGCTACACCTTC.

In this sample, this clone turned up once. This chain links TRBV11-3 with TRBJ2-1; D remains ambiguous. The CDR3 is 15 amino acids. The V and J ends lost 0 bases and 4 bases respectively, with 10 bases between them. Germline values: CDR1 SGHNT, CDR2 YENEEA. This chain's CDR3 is CASSLEASSYNEQFF. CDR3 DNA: TGTGCCAGCAGCTTAGAGGCCTCCTCATACAATGAGCAGTTCTTC.